The T cell receptor (beta chain) under discussion was sequenced for a study of T cells after somatic rescue of genetic block (dated by TCRdb to between 2020 and 2021). Background on the whole study: The study assessed how robust, over the long term, a T-cell system was when the system had developed through somatic rescue of a genetic block in T-cell development.

In regard to this clone: This receptor's antigen is unknown. Base qualities were left out, and no much larger clone turns up one base away.

The CDR3 starts with the cysteine, ends with the phenylalanine, and has 14 residues. Kept here is only the CDR3 DNA, which spans 42 bases and is read in frame from base 1. Deletion took 3 bases off V and 0 bases off J, with a span of 9 bases between the germline ends. CDR1 MDHEN and CDR2 SYDVKM are derived from the germline V gene. The library was made by the immunoSEQ multiplex PCR assay. The table comes from immuneACCESS by way of TCRdb, which keeps in-frame sequences with V and J called. Part of the clones is missing from these tables; in studies checked, under half for an unresolved V gene and the rest for unknown reasons. In this sample the table shows 10,000 to 15,000 clones, 73% of which occur a single time. The ten top clones hold approximately 19% of the sample.

The sample taken for sequencing was peripheral blood mononuclear cells (PBMCs). The TCR sequence derives from a boy under 18. The chain uses TRBV28 and TRBJ2-7, and TRBD2 may be the D gene, going by 6 matching bases. The CDR3 here reads CASSLAGSSYEQYF. The DNA sequence follows: TGTGCCAGCAGTTTGGCGGGGAGCTCCTACGAGCAGTACTTC.